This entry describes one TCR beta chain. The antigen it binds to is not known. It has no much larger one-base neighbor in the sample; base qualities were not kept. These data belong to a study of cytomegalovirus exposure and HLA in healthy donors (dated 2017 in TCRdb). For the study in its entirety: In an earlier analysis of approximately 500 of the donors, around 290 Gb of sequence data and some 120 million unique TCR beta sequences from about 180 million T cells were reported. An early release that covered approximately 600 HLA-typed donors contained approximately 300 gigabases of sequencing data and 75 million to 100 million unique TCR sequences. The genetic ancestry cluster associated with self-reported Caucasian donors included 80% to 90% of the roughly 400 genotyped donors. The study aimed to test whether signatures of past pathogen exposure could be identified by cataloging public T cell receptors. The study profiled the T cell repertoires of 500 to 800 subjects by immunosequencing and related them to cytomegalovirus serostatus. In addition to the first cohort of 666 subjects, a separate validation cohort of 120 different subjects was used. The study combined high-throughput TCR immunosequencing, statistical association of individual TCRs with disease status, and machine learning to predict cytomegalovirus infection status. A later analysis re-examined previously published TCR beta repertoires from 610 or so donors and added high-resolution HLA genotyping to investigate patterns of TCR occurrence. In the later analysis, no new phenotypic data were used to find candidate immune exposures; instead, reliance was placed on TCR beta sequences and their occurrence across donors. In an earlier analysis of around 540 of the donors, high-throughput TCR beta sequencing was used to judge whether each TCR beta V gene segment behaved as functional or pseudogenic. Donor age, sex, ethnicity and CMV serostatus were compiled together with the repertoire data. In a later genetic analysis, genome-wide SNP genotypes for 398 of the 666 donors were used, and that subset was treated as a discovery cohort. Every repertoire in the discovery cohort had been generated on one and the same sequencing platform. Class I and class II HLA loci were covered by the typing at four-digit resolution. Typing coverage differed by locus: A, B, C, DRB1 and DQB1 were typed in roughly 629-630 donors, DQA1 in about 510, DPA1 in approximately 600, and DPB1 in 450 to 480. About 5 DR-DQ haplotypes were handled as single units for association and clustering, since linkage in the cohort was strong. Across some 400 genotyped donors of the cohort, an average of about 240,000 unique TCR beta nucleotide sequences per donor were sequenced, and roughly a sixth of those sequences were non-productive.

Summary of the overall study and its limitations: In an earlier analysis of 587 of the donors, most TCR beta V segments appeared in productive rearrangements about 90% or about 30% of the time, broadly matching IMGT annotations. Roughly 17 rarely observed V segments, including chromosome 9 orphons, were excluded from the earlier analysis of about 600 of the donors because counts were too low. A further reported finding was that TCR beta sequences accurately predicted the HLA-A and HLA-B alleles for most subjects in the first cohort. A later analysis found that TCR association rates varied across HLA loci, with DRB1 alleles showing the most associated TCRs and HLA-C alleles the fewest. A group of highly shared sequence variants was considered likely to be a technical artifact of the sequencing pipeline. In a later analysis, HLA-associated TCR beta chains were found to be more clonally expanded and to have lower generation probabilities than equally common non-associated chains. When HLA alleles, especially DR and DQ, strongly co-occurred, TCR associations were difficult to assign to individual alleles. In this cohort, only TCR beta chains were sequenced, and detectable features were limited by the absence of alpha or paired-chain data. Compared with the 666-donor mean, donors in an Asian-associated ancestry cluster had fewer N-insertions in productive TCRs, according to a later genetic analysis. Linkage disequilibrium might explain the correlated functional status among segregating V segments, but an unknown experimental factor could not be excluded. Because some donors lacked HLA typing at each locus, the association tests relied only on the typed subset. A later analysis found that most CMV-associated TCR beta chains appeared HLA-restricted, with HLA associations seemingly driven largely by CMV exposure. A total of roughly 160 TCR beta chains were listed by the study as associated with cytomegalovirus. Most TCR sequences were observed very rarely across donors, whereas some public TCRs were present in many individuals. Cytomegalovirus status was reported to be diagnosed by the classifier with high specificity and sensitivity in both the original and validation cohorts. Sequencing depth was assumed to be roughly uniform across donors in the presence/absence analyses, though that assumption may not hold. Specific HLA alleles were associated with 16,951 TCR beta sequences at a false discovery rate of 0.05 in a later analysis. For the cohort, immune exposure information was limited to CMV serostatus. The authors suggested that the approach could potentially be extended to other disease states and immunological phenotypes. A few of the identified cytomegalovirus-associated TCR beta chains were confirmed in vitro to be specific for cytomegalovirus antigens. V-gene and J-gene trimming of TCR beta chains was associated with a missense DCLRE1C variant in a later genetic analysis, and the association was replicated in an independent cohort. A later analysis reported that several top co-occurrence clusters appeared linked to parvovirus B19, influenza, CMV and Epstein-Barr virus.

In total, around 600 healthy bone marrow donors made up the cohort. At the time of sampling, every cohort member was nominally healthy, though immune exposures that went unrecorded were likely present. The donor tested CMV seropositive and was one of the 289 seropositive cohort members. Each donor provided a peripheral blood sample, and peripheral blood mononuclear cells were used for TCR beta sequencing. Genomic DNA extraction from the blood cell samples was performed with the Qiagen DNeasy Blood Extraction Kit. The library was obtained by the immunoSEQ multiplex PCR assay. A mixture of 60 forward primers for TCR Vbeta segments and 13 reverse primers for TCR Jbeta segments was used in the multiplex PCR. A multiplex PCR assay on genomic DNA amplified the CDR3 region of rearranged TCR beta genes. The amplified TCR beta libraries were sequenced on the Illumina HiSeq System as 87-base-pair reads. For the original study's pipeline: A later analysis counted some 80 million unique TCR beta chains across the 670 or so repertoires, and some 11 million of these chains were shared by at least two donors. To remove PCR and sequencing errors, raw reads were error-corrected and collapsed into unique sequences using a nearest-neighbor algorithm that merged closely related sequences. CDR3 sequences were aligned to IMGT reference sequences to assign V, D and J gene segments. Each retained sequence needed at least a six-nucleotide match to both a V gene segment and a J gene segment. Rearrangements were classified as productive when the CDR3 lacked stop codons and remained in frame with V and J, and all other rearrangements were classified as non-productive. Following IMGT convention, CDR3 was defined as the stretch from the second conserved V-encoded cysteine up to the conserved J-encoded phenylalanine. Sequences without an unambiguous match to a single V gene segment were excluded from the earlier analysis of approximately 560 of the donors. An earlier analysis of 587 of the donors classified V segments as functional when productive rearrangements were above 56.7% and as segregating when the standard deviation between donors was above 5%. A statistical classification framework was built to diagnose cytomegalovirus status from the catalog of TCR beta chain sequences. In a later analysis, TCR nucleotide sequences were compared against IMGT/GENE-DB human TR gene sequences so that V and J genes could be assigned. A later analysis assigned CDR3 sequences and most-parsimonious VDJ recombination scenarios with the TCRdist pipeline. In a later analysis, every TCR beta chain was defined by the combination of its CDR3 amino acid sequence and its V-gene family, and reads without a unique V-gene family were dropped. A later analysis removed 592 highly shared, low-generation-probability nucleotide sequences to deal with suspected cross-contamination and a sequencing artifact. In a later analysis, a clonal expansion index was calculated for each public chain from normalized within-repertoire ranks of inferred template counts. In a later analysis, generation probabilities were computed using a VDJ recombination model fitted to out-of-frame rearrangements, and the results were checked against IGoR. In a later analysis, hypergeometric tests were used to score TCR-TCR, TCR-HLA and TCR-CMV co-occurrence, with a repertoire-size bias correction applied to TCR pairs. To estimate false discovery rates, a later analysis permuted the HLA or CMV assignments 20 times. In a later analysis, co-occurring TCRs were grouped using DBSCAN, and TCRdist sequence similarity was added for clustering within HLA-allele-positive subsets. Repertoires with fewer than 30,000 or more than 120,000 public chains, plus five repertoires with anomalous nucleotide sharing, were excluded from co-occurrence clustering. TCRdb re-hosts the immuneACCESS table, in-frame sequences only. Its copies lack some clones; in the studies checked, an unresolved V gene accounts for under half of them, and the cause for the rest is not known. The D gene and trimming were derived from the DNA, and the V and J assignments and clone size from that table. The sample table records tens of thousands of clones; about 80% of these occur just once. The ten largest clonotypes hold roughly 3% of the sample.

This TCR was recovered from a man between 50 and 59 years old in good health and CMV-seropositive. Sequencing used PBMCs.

The DNA sequence follows: TGTGCCAGCAGTGGAAATCGGGGGGCGCGGGAAGGGTATGGCTACACCTTC. This sequence encodes CASSGNRGAREGYGYTF. This chain is built from TRBV25-1 and TRBJ1-2; a tentative D match to TRBD1 spans 6 bases. Cut back by 4 bases and 5 bases, the V and J ends lie 23 bases apart. Taken from the germline V gene, the CDR1 and CDR2 loops are MGHDK and SYGVNS. The CDR3 holds 17 amino acids from the cysteine to the phenylalanine. Only the CDR3 DNA is retained, 51 bases long and in frame from the first base.